This TCR beta chain was retrieved from a study of human thymus T cells. Data came from immunoSEQ multiplex PCR; TCRdb stores just in-frame clones and leaves some out. The sample carries around 70,000 clones, 85% to 95% recorded once. With regard to this clone: Its matching antigen is unknown.

Resections were taken during corrective heart surgery, and the thymus tissue came from these. Immunologically healthy infants in Finland undergoing congenital heart defect surgery were the donors. Study-level results: Related research has reported that thymic repertoires overlap highly among unrelated individuals. V and J genes seemed to be used with bias in thymic and blood repertoires.

Sequenced: thymus tissue. This TCR derives from a girl younger than two with a congenital heart defect but otherwise immunologically healthy.

The CDR3 protein is CASSQGFQRNTDTQYF. DNA of the CDR3: TGCGCCAGCAGCCAAGGGTTTCAGCGAAACACAGATACGCAGTATTTT. The J gene is TRBJ2-3, the V gene TRBV4-1; no clear D gene. Germline V gene data show CDR1 as MGHRA and CDR2 as YSYEKL. The germline V and J ends were trimmed by 1 base and 2 bases, with 13 bases remaining between them. There are 16 residues in the CDR3.